These 14 T cell receptor beta chains were all obtained from the same sample, sequenced in a study of cytomegalovirus exposure and HLA in healthy donors. Researchers ran the PCR with 60 Vbeta and 13 Jbeta primers. Using immunoSEQ multiplex PCR, the repertoire was profiled, and TCRdb retains in-frame clones only, with some absent. The top ten clones hold about 1% of a sample with over 200,000 clones, around nine tenths of them seen once. The specimen sequenced was PBMCs. The receptors were sampled from a young woman in good health and CMV-seronegative.

The chain has TRBV5-1 and TRBJ2-1, with D unclear. The CDR3 consists of 13 residues. The germline CDR1 and CDR2 sequences are SGHRS and YFSETQ. The V and J ends lost 0 bases and 5 bases respectively, with 6 bases between them. The CDR3 DNA follows: TGCGCCAGCAGCTTGGGTGACAACAATGAGCAGTTCTTC. Translated: CASSLGDNNEQFF.

V and J are TRBV10-1 and TRBJ2-7; possibly TRBD2 for D (6 bases). Trimming pared 2 bases from V and 3 bases from J, leaving 29 bases between. CDR3 length equals 20 residues. CDR1 is WNHNN and CDR2 is SYGVQD in the germline V gene (reference sequence). The chain's CDR3 is CASSENRAGLLKISGYEQYF. For the CDR3, the DNA is TGCGCCAGCAGTGAGAATAGGGCCGGACTACTCAAAATTTCGGGCTACGAGCAGTACTTC.

CDR3 sequence (DNA): TGCGCCAGCGGAGACGGCGGGTTGGCGAACACTGAAGCTTTCTTT. Encoded protein: CASGDGGLANTEAFF. The J gene is TRBJ1-1, the V gene TRBV5-1; unclear D gene. This CDR3 comprises 15 residues. Germline V CDR1 and CDR2: SGHRS, YFSETQ. V was cut by 7 bases and J by 1 base, with 17 bases left in between.

This clone was detected only once. This sequence joins TRBV30 and TRBJ2-7; TRBD1 matches at 8 bases. Germline loops: CDR1 GTSNPN, CDR2 SVGIG (reference sequence). The CDR3 loop spans 14 amino acids. Trimming cost V 1 base and J 0 bases; bases outside gene matches: 2. The CDR3 DNA reads TGTGCCTGGAGTGGGACAGGGACCTCCTACGAGCAGTACTTC. It translates to CAWSGTGTSYEQYF.

This chain joins TRBV6-5 and TRBJ1-5, with a weak D call TRBD1 (5 bases). CDR1 and CDR2 (germline): MNHEY, SVGAGI. V was cut by 7 bases and J by 4 bases, with 17 bases left in between. This CDR3 is 15 amino acids long. CDR3 coding DNA: TGTGCCAGCACCAAAAGACAGAGTGGTAATCAGCCCCAGCATTTT. Protein product: CASTKRQSGNQPQHF.

The J gene is TRBJ2-6, the V gene TRBV7-8, with 7 nucleotides matching TRBD1. CDR1 is SGHVS, CDR2 FQNEAQ, per germline. With 5 bases clipped from V and 2 bases from J, the junction kept 12 bases outside the gene matches. There are 18 residues in the CDR3. For the CDR3, the DNA is TGTGCCAGCAGCCAGGGGACAGTCCCAAATGCTGGGGCCAACGTCCTGACTTTC. This encodes CASSQGTVPNAGANVLTF.

The chain employs TRBV7-2 and TRBJ1-4; perhaps TRBD1 as D (5 bases). CDR1 and CDR2 (germline): SGHTA, FQGNSA. The CDR3 has 15 amino acids. Trimming cost V 1 base and J 8 bases, with 14 bases left between them. CDR3 nucleotide sequence: TGTGCCAGCAGCTTAGTTACGGGGGAATGGGAAAAACTGTTTTTT. This sequence encodes CASSLVTGEWEKLFF.

The J gene is TRBJ2-1, the V gene TRBV19; D not resolved. The germline V gene encodes CDR1 LNHDA and CDR2 SQIVND (reference sequence). The CDR3 has 17 amino acids. V shed 1 base and J shed 0 bases, with 13 bases lying between them. In DNA, the CDR3 is TGTGCCAGTAGTATAGCTCTGGTTAAGAGCTCCTACAATGAGCAGTTCTTC. Translating it yields CASSIALVKSSYNEQFF. The complete variable domain, with remaining parts taken from reference TRBV19 and TRBJ2-1, reads DGGITQSPKYLFRKEGQNVTLSCEQNLNHDAMYWYRQDPGQGLRLIYYSQIVNDFQKGDIAEGYSVSREKKESFPLTVTSAQKNPTAFYLCASSIALVKSSYNEQFFGPGTRLTVL.

The sample holds one count of this clone. V and J are TRBV5-1 and TRBJ2-7; perhaps TRBD1 as D (6 bases). Germline CDR1 SGHRS, CDR2 YFSETQ. The CDR3 is 15 residues long. The V gene lost 4 bases and the J gene lost 1 base, with 15 bases spanning the gap. The CDR3: CASSLLQGFSYEQYF. The CDR3 DNA is TGCGCCAGCAGCCTTCTACAGGGATTTTCCTACGAGCAGTACTTC.

This clone was counted once. The rearrangement links TRBV7-9 to TRBJ2-1, with a weak D call TRBD1 (6 bases). V was trimmed by 4 bases and J by 5 bases, leaving 12 bases between them. CDR3 length: 14 residues. Germline CDR1 and CDR2: SEHNR and FQNEAQ (reference sequence). The CDR3 here is CASSSPYRDNEQFF. In nucleotides, the CDR3 is TGTGCCAGCAGCTCACCGTACAGGGACAATGAGCAGTTCTTC.

The chain has TRBV7-2 and TRBJ1-2; D is ambiguous. Germline CDR1 SGHTA, CDR2 FQGNSA. The V end lost 1 base, the J end lost 6 bases, and 12 bases lay between the germline ends. CDR3 size: 14 residues. CDR3 DNA: TGTGCCAGCAGCTTAGTCCCCTTACTGGATGGCTACACCTTC. This gives the protein CASSLVPLLDGYTF.

This clone was counted a single time. V and J are TRBV7-3 and TRBJ2-2; 11 bases align to TRBD2. The CDR3 extends over 18 amino acids. V lost 4 bases to trimming and J lost 5 bases; unmatched junction nucleotides: 12. The germline V gene encodes CDR1 SGHTA and CDR2 FQGTGA. The CDR3 bases are TGTGCCAGCAGCTCCCAAAGTACTAGCGGGAGATTAACCGGGGAGCTGTTTTTT. Its protein product is CASSSQSTSGRLTGELFF.

The chain combines TRBV4-3 with TRBJ1-2, with D maybe TRBD1 (5 bases). The CDR3 sequence is 17 residues long. In germline, CDR1 is LGHNA, CDR2 YSLEER. Trimming took off 0 bases at V and 10 bases at J, with 24 bases between the two ends. The CDR3 loop is CASSQDFSGIGLHDYTF. The CDR3 DNA sequence: TGCGCCAGCAGCCAAGATTTCTCAGGGATAGGGTTACATGACTACACCTTC.

This rearrangement joins TRBV9 to TRBJ2-1; possibly TRBD1 for D (7 bases). The CDR3 sequence is 15 residues long. V was cut by 0 bases and J by 4 bases, with 11 bases left in between. The germline V gene encodes CDR1 SGDLS and CDR2 YYNGEE. Here the CDR3 reads CASSVAGGQYNEQFF. The CDR3 DNA reads TGTGCCAGCAGCGTAGCAGGGGGGCAATACAATGAGCAGTTCTTC.